This T cell receptor beta chain was observed in a study of T cells in Graves' hyperthyroidism and ophthalmopathy (dated by TCRdb to the late 2010s). In terms of the full investigation: A discovery cohort of about a hundred patients, about 44 with Graves' ophthalmopathy and about 58 with stable Graves' hyperthyroidism, was used to find distinguishing TCR V-J signatures. The 80 to 100 discovery patients were randomly divided into training and test sets at a 7:3 ratio. In roughly six Graves' hyperthyroidism patients, the study also compared T-cell repertoires from thyroid tissue with T-cell repertoires from blood. Once sampling was done, hyperthyroidism patients were given methimazole at a starting dose of 30 mg daily, whereas ophthalmopathy patients were given high-dose intravenous methylprednisolone. Prospective prediction of ophthalmopathy was tested in an independent validation cohort consisting of 18 hyperthyroidism patients and around 17 patients who later progressed to ophthalmopathy. The paper reports TCR Vbeta CDR3 sequencing of 135 peripheral blood samples: 40 or so ophthalmopathy, under 80 hyperthyroidism and 17 progressor patients. Summary of the overall study and its limitations: Sample size was not statistically predetermined, and investigators were not blinded to group allocation. A model built on a 13 V-J signature distinguished ophthalmopathy from stable hyperthyroidism, reaching around 90% sensitivity and around 81% specificity in cross-validation and 80%/75% in testing. Most expanded thyroid clonotypes (frequency above 0.001) were also detected in blood, a finding suggesting that blood repertoires may reflect thyroid immune responses. In validation, the model predicted progression to ophthalmopathy a median of approximately 6.6 months before onset, with roughly 70% sensitivity and 72.22% specificity.

Regarding this clonotype: No cognate antigen has been identified for it. Base qualities are missing; no much larger clone stands one base away.

The CDR3, cysteine through phenylalanine, is 16 amino acids long. Here the CDR3 DNA is all that survives: 48 bases in frame from base 1. Trimmed from V: 0 bases; trimmed from J: 3 bases; junction bases lacking a gene match: 4. CDR1 is given as SGHTA and CDR2 as FQGNSA, both from the germline V gene. Patients with uncontrolled infections, other autoimmune diseases, pregnancy or lactation were excluded. Diagnoses relied on clinical symptoms, serum thyroxine and TRAb, thyroid ultrasound and orbital computed tomography. Trizol reagent was used to extract total RNA, and RNA quality was then checked on an Agilent 2100 Bioanalyzer. Amplification of TCR beta CDR3 regions was carried out from RNA transcripts. The TCR CDR3 was subjected to a first round of RT-PCR using the HTBI primer set and the Qiagen OneStep RT-PCR kit. Libraries were constructed in a second round of multiplex PCR, after which size selection and purification were carried out. Sequencing of the libraries was done on an Illumina HiSeq2000 using paired-end 100 bp reads. The published analysis was carried out like this. SOAPnuke was used to process the raw data, throwing out any read that contained adapters or uncalled bases, had a mean Phred below 15, or lacked an exact constant-primer or identifier match. High-quality paired reads were merged with COPE v1.2.5, and unique nucleotide sequences were defined as clonotypes. Clonotypes were aligned to IMGT TRBV, TRBD and TRBJ reference segments using MiTCR v1.1. Analysis was restricted to V-J combinations with a frequency above 0.0001, which covered 99.2% of repertoires. The TCS score was defined as the ratio of F50 (clonal expansion) to E x V (chaos), calculated using BLOSUM62-based TCRdist between CDR3 peptides within each V-J. Welch's t-statistics and random forest reduced around 550 V-J features to about 13, which were used in a naive Bayes classifier (R e1071). Thyroid-blood repertoire similarity was quantified with the Morisita-Horn index. TCRdb applied fastp at Q25 and MiXCR to the public reads, then kept only in-frame beta chains. Identical CDR3 protein sequences are pooled into one entry, listed with their most common genes and DNA. TCRdb, not the original authors, processed these V and J calls. A total of 480,000 or so distinct CDR3 sequences appear in this sample, 40% to 50% of them only once. About 45% of the sample rests with the top ten.

This receptor chain uses TRBV7-2 and TRBJ2-7; 11 central nucleotides agree with TRBD2. The sequence was obtained from an adult woman with Graves' disease, either hyperthyroidism or ophthalmopathy (not recorded which). The sample comprised peripheral blood or thyroid tissue (not recorded which). The DNA reads TGTGCCAGCAGCTTAGCGCGCACTAGCGGGAGCTACGAGCAGTACTTC. It translates to CASSLARTSGSYEQYF.